These T cell receptor beta chains were read from a single sample in a study of blood T cell repertoires in COVID-19. Sequenced by immunoSEQ multiplex PCR; TCRdb stores in-frame clones only, minus some. The table records more than 100,000 clones, about 89% of them present only once. The specimen was peripheral blood. Receptors were obtained from a woman between 55 and 75 years old with acute or convalescent COVID-19. CDR3s leave out the opening cysteine and the closing phenylalanine or tryptophan. Expanded clones are given a class, and other clones once, few, many or no size at all.

TRBJ2-1 | TRBV11-3 | . | ASSPGTSGIYNEQF
TRBJ1-4 | TRBV19 | once | ASSMWPNDEKLF
TRBJ2-1 | TRBV5-1 | once | ASSLWDLLNNEQF
TRBJ1-2 | TRBV27 | . | ASSFTLQGWDYGYT
TRBJ1-6 | TRBV6-1 | . | ASSEVGSGGDSPLH
TRBJ2-2 | TRBV3-1/TRBV3-2 | . | ASSQGLAGGTGELF
TRBJ1-2 | TRBV18 | . | ASSPLGERANYGYT
TRBJ1-4 | TRBV5-4 | . | ASSLALGSGQGNEKLF
TRBJ1-2 | TRBV6-6 | . | ASSRTGTGINYGYT
TRBJ1-1 | TRBV5-6 | . | ASSLVGTVEEAF
TRBJ1-1 | TRBV5-1 | . | ASSPAPGDEAF
TRBJ2-2 | TRBV24-1 | . | ATSDTSGSSNTGELF
TRBJ2-7 | TRBV7-9 | . | ASSRGQGESYEQY
TRBJ2-5 | TRBV5-1 | . | ASTPLAGGQETQY
TRBJ1-6 | TRBV7-9 | once | ASSLEGTGVGSPLH
TRBJ2-7 | TRBV30 | . | AWSVTGTSSEQY
TRBJ2-7 | TRBV5-4 | . | ASSSRDRDILTYEQY
TRBJ2-1 | TRBV15 | . | ATSRDPIGTGEYNEQF
TRBJ2-2 | TRBV2 | few | ASTGTGGDTGELF
TRBJ1-5 | TRBV19 | . | ASSLRDAYQPQH
TRBJ1-4 | TRBV25-1 | once | ASSAGGTSNEKLF
TRBJ2-2 | TRBV5-1 | few | ASSLAGGELF
TRBJ2-5 | TRBV7-2 | . | ASSGRTSGPGTQY
TRBJ2-1 | TRBV28 | . | ASSLPSGPLKF
TRBJ2-2 | TRBV15 | . | ATSRDRHMNTGELF
TRBJ1-1 | TRBV7-2 | . | ASSLGIPPFLL
TRBJ1-1 | TRBV7-8 | once | ASSLIQGSVTEAF
TRBJ1-4 | TRBV5-4 | few | ASSAGLSTNEKLF
TRBJ1-2 | TRBV30 | . | AWSAGKQGYT
TRBJ2-5 | TRBV27 | . | ASSLLGQETQY
TRBJ2-1 | TRBV3-1/TRBV3-2 | . | ASSRDPELPNEQF
TRBJ1-5 | TRBV11-3 | . | ASVQRGQGSNQPQH
TRBJ2-3 | TRBV5-1 | . | ASSSRLAGVSGTQY
TRBJ1-5 | TRBV19 | . | ASSNDRVTAQH
TRBJ2-3 | TRBV7-9 | . | ASSSPQGADTQY
TRBJ1-1 | TRBV7-9 | . | ASSLEGGGIGTEAF
TRBJ1-2 | TRBV2 | . | ASSRTRTGEDPRGYT
TRBJ2-2 | TRBV7-2 | . | ASSLEPWRANTGELF
TRBJ1-2 | TRBV7-8 | . | ASSVTGVGYGYT
TRBJ2-1 | TRBV7-9 | . | ASSFGTGVVNEQF
TRBJ2-1 | TRBV11-3 | . | ASSLGGRGYNEQF
TRBJ1-2 | TRBV28 | . | ASSLVEAISGYGYT
TRBJ2-5 | TRBV11-1 | . | ASSFTGGKETQY
TRBJ1-4 | TRBV24-1 | . | ATSDSSAEKLF
TRBJ2-3 | TRBV19 | . | ASSGQGRVRGQY
TRBJ2-2 | TRBV6-2/TRBV6-3 | . | ASSGTSGSAHTGELF
TRBJ2-3 | TRBV28 | . | ASSRSSGRRTDTQY
TRBJ1-4 | TRBV2 | . | ASSRRGPNEKLF
TRBJ1-4 | TRBV30 | . | AWAQGEKLF
TRBJ2-1 | TRBV13 | . | ASSFAGTSGGYNEQF
TRBJ2-7 | TRBV27 | . | ASSRQGNDEQY
TRBJ2-7 | TRBV18 | . | ASSPLQGAYEQY
TRBJ2-4 | TRBV28 | once | ASSFAGGRNIQY
TRBJ1-3 | TRBV19 | . | ASSLKTGSSGNTIY
TRBJ2-2 | TRBV3-1/TRBV3-2 | . | ASSQGTSANTGELF
TRBJ2-2 | TRBV5-1 | few | ASKVGETGELF
TRBJ1-2 | TRBV6-5 | . | ASSKGQTNYGYT
TRBJ2-5 | TRBV5-1 | . | ASSLPTGEETQY
TRBJ2-1 | TRBV2 | . | ASNLLQGREQF